In its sample, the clone carrying this T cell receptor (beta chain) was seen many times. Its antigen is not known. This sample also contains other DNA sequences that code for the same CDR3. The data were taken from a study of shared clonotypes between healthy human individuals. Every donor was a Caucasian adult from Nashville, Tennessee. Findings and caveats of the study: In this cohort, only blood was sampled, and tissue repertoires likely differ.

The CDR3 totals 15 residues. Germline CDR1 is SGHRS and CDR2 is YFSETQ. V lost 1 base to trimming and J lost 6 bases, with 15 bases between them. Unsorted PBMC samples were amplified in replicate PCRs containing approximately 300 ng DNA, some 30,000 T cell genomes. The unsorted PBMC sample used ten immunoSEQ deep assay plates. Method: immunoSEQ multiplex PCR; TCRdb's copy keeps in-frame clones and lacks some. Counted here are around 500,000 clones, about 84% occurring once; the ten biggest clones make up 12%. Sequenced sample: PBMCs. The V and J genes are TRBV5-1 and TRBJ2-3; D is perhaps TRBD2 (6 bases). The receptor was derived from a woman between 40 and 55 years old in good health. Some clones in this sample may be carry-over from other donors' samples. The CDR3 DNA reads as TGCGCCAGCAGCTTGTCGGGGACTCACCGCGATACGCAGTATTTT. Translating it yields CASSLSGTHRDTQYF.